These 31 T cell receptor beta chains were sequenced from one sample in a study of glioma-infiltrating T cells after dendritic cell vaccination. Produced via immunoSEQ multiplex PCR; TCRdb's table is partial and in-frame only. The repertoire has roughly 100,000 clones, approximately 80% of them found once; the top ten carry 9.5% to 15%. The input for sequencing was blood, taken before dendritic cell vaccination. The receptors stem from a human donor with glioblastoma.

In DNA, the CDR3 is TGTGCCAGCAGCTGGCGACAGGTCGGCGGCTACACCTTC. It is translated as CASSWRQVGGYTF. The chain couples TRBV7-2 to TRBJ1-2, with D possibly matching TRBD1 (6 bases). The CDR3 runs to 13 residues. The V gene lost 4 bases and the J gene lost 8 bases, with 14 bases spanning the gap. Germline-derived CDR1 and CDR2 are SGHTA and FQGNSA.

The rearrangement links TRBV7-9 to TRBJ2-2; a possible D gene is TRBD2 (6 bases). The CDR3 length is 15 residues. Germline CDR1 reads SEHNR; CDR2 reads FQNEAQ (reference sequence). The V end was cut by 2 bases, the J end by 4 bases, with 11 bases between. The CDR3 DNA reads TGTGCCAGCAGCTTATGGGGCGGGGCCACCGGGGAGCTGTTTTTT. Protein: CASSLWGGATGELFF.

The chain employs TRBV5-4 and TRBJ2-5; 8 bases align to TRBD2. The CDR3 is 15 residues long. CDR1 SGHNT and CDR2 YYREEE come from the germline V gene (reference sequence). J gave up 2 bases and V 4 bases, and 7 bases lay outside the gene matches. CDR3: CASSRREAGQETQYF. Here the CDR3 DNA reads TGTGCCAGCAGCCGGCGGGAGGCAGGGCAAGAGACCCAGTACTTC.

CDR3 in amino acids: CASSQDSQGNEQFF. CDR3 bases: TGCGCCAGCAGCCAAGATAGCCAGGGCAATGAGCAGTTCTTC. This chain uses TRBV4-1 with TRBJ2-1, with D possibly being TRBD1 (5 bases). The CDR3 has 14 amino acids. CDR1 is MGHRA and CDR2 is YSYEKL in the germline V gene. The V end lost 0 bases, the J end lost 6 bases, and 9 bases lay between the germline ends.

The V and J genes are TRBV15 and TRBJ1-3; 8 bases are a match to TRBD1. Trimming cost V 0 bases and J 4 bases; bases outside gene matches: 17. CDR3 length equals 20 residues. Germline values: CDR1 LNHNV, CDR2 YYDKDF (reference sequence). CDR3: CATSRDIWDRPEVVGNTIYF. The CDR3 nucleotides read TGTGCCACCAGCAGAGATATTTGGGACAGGCCTGAGGTAGTCGGAAACACCATATATTTT.

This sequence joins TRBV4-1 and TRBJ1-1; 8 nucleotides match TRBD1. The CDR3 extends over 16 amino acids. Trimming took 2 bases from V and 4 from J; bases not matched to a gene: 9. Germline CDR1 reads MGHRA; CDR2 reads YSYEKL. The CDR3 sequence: CASSQTILRGPTEAFF. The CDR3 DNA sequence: TGCGCCAGCAGCCAAACAATTCTCAGGGGGCCCACTGAAGCTTTCTTT.

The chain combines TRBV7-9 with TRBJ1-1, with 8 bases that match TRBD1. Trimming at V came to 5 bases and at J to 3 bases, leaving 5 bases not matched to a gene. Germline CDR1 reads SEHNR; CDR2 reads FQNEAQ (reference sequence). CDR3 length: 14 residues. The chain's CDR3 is CASSHTGGDTEAFF. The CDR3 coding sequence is TGTGCCAGCAGCCATACAGGGGGTGACACTGAAGCTTTCTTT.

CDR3 in amino acids: CASRRTGNTEAFF. The CDR3 DNA reads TGTGCCAGCAGACGGACAGGGAACACTGAAGCTTTCTTT. The rearrangement joins TRBV6-1 to TRBJ1-1; 7 positions match TRBD1. CDR1 and CDR2 from the germline V gene are MNHNS and SASEGT. This CDR3 is 13 amino acids long. V was clipped by 6 bases and J by 1 base; unmatched bases: 2.

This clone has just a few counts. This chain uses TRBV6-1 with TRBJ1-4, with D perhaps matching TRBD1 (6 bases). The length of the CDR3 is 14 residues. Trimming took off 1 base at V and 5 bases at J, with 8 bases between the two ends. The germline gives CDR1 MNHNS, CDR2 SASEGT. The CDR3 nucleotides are TGTGCCAGCAGTGAAGGGACAGACAATGAAAAACTGTTTTTT. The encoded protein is CASSEGTDNEKLFF.

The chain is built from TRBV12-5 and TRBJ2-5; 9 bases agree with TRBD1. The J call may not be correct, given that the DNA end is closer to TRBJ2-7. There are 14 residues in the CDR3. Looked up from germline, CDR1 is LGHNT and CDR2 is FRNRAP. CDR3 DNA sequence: TGTGCTAGTGGTCTCGGACAGGGGCGCGACGAGCAGTACTTC. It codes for CASGLGQGRDEQYF.

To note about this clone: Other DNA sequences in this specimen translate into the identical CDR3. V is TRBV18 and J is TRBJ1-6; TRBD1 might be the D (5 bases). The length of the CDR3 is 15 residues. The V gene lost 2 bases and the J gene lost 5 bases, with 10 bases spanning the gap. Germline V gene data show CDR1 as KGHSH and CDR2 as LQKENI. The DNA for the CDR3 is TGTGCCAGCTCACCAGAGGCGGGGGATAATTCACCCCTCCACTTT. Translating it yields CASSPEAGDNSPLHF.

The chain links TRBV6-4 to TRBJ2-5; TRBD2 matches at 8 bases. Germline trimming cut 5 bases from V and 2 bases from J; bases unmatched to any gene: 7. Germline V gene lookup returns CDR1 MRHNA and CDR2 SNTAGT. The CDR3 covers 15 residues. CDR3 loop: CASSLNGGDQETQYF. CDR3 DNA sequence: TGTGCCAGCAGTTTGAACGGGGGGGATCAAGAGACCCAGTACTTC.

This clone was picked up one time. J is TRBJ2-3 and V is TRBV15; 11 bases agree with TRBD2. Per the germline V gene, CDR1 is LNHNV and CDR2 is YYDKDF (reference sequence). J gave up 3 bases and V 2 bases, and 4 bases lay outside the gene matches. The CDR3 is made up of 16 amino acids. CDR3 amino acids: CATSRTSGGRTDTQYF. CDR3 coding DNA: TGTGCCACCAGCAGAACTAGCGGGGGTCGGACAGATACGCAGTATTTT.

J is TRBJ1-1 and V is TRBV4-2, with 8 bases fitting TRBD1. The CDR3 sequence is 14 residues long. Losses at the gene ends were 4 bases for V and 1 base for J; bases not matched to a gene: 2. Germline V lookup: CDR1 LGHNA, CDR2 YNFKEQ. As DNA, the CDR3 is TGTGCCAGCAGCCGGGGACAGGAGAACACTGAAGCTTTCTTT. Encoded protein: CASSRGQENTEAFF.

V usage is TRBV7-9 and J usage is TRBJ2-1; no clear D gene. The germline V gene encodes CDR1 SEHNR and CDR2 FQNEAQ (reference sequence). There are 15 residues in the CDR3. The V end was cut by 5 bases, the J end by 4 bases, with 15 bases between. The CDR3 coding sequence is TGTGCCAGCAGCCTAGAGGCTAGGCCTTACAATGAGCAGTTCTTC. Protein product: CASSLEARPYNEQFF.

The CDR3 sequence is CASRPGQVGDYEQYF. DNA of the CDR3: TGTGCCAGCAGGCCGGGACAGGTCGGTGATTACGAGCAGTACTTC. The J gene is TRBJ2-7, the V gene TRBV28; 8 bases match TRBD1. The CDR3 covers 15 residues. CDR1 is MDHEN, CDR2 SYDVKM, per germline. Trimming took 6 bases from V and 4 from J; bases not matched to a gene: 11. Variable domain in full (rest from reference TRBV28 and TRBJ2-7): DVKVTQSSRYLVKRTGEKVFLECVQDMDHENMFWYRQDPGLGLRLIYFSYDVKMKEKGDIPEGYSVSREKKERFSLILESASTNQTSMYLCASRPGQVGDYEQYFGPGTRLTVT.

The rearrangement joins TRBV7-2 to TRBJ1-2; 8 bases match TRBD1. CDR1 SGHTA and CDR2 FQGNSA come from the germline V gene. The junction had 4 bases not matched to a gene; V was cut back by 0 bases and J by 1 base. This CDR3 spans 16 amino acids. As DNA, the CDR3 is TGTGCCAGCAGCTTAGCCGGACAGGGTAATAACTATGGCTACACCTTC. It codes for CASSLAGQGNNYGYTF.

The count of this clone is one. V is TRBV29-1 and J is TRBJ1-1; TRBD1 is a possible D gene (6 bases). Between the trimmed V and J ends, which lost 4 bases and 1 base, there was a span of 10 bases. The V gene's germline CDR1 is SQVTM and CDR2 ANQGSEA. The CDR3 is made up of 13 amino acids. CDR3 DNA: TGCAGCGTTGTGGCGGGGGCGAACACTGAAGCTTTCTTT. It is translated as CSVVAGANTEAFF.

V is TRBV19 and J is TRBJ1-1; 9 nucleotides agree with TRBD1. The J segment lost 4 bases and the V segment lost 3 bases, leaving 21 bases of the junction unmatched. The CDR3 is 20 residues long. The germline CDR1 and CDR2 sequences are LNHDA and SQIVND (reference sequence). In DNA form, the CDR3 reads TGTGCCAGTAGTATTAGTGGGGCAGACAGGGGGGTTTGGTTTGTCACTGAAGCTTTCTTT. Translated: CASSISGADRGVWFVTEAFF.

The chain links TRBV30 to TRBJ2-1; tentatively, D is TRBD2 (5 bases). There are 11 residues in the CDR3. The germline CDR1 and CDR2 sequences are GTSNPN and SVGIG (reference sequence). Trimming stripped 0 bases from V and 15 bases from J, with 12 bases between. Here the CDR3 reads CAWSVLGVTFF. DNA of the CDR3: TGTGCCTGGAGTGTACTGGGAGTCACGTTCTTC. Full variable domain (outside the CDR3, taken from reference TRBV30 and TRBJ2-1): SQTIHQWPATLVQPVGSPLSLECTVEGTSNPNLYWYRQAAGRGLQLLFYSVGIGQISSEVPQNLSASRPQDRQFILSSKKLLLSDSGFYLCAWSVLGVTFFGPGTRLTVL.

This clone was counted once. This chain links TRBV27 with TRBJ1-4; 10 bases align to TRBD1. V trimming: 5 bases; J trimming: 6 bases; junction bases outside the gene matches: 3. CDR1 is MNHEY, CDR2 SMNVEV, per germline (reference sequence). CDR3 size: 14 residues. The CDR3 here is CASSRGTGDEKLFF. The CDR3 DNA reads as TGTGCCAGCAGTCGCGGGACAGGGGATGAAAAACTGTTTTTT.

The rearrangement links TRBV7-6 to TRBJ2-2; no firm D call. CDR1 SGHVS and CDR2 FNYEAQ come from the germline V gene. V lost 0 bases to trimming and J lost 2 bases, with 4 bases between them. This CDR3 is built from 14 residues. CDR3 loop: CASSLAFNTGELFF. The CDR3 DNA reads TGTGCCAGCAGCTTAGCCTTTAACACCGGGGAGCTGTTTTTT. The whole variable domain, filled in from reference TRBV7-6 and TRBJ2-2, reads GAGVSQSPRYKVTKRGQDVALRCDPISGHVSLYWYRQALGQGPEFLTYFNYEAQQDKSGLPNDRFSAERPEGSISTLTIQRTEQRDSAMYRCASSLAFNTGELFFGEGSRLTVL.

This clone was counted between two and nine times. The CDR3: CASSHDRGFGTDTQYF. CDR3 coding DNA: TGTGCCAGCAGCCATGACAGGGGGTTCGGCACAGATACGCAGTATTTT. The chain is built from TRBV7-2 and TRBJ2-3; 9 bases match TRBD1. V was clipped by 5 bases and J by 1 base; unmatched bases: 7. This CDR3 is built from 16 residues. Germline-derived CDR1 and CDR2 are SGHTA and FQGNSA. Based on the CDR3 plus reference TRBV7-2 and TRBJ2-3, the full variable domain is GAGVSQSPSNKVTEKGKDVELRCDPISGHTALYWYRQSLGQGLEFLIYFQGNSAPDKSGLPSDRFSAERTGGSVSTLTIQRTQQEDSAVYLCASSHDRGFGTDTQYFGPGTRLTVL.

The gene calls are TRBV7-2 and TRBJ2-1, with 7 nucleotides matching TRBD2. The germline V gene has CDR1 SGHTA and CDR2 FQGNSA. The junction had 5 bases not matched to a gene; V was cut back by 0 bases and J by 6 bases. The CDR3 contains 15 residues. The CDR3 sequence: CASSLAVSGGNEQFF. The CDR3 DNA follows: TGTGCCAGCAGCTTAGCGGTATCGGGGGGCAATGAGCAGTTCTTC. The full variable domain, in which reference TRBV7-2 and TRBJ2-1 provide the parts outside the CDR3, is GAGVSQSPSNKVTEKGKDVELRCDPISGHTALYWYRQSLGQGLEFLIYFQGNSAPDKSGLPSDRFSAERTGGSVSTLTIQRTQQEDSAVYLCASSLAVSGGNEQFFGPGTRLTVL.

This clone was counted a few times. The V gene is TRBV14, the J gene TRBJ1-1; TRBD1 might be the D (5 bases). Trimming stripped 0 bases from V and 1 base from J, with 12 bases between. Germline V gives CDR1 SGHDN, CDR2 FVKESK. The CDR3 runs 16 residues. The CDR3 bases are TGTGCCAGCAGCCAAGAATTTCGCGGGGGGAACACTGAAGCTTTCTTT. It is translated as CASSQEFRGGNTEAFF.

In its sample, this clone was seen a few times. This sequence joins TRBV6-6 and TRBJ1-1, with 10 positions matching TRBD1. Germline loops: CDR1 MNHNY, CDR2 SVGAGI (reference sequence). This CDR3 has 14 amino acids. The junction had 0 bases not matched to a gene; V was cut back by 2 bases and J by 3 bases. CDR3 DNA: TGTGCCAGCAGTTACGGGACAGGGGACACTGAAGCTTTCTTT. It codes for CASSYGTGDTEAFF.

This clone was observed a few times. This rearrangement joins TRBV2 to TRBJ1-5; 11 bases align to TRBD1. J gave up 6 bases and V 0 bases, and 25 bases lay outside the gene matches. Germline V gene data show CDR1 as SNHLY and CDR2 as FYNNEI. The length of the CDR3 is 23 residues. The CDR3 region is CASSEASRVAGWGQDRGLQPQHF. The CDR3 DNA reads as TGTGCCAGCAGTGAAGCATCGAGGGTGGCGGGCTGGGGTCAGGACAGGGGGCTTCAGCCCCAGCATTTT.

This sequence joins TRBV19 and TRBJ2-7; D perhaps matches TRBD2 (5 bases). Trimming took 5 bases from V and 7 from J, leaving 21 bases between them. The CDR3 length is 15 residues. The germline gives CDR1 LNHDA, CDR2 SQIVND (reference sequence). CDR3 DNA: TGTGCCAGTAGTGTCACCCCCTCAGAGGACTGGGAGCAGTACTTC. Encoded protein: CASSVTPSEDWEQYF.

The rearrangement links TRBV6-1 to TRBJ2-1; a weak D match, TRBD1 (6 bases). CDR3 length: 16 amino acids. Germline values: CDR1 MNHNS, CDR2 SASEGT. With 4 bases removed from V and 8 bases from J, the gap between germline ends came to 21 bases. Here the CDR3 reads CASSAPGTRRSHEQFF. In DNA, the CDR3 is TGTGCCAGCAGTGCCCCCGGGACAAGGCGATCTCATGAGCAGTTCTTC.

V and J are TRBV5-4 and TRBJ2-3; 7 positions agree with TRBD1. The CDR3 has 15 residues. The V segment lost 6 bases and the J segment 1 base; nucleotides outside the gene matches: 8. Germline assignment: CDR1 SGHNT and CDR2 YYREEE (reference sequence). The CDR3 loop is CASNQNRGGTDTQYF. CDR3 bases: TGTGCCAGCAACCAAAACAGGGGCGGCACAGATACGCAGTATTTT.

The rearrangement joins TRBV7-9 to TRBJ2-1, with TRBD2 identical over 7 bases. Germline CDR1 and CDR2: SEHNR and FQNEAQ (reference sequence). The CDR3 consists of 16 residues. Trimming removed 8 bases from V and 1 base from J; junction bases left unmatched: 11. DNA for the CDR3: TGTGCCAGCGGGGGAGGAGCGGGGCGGTCCTACAATGAGCAGTTCTTC. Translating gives CASGGGAGRSYNEQFF.